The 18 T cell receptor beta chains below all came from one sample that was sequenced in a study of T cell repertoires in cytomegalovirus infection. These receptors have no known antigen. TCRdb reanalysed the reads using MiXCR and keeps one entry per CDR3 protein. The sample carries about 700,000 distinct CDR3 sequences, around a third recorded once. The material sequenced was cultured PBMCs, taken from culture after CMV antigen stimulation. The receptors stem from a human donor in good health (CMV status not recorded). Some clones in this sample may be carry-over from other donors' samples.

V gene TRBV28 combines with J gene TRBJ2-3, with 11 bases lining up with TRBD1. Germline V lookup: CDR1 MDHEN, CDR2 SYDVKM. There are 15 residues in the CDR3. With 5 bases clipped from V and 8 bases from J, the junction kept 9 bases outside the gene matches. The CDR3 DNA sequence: TGTGCCAGCAGTCGGACCCCGGGGACAGGGGGTACGCAGTATTTT. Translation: CASSRTPGTGGTQYF.

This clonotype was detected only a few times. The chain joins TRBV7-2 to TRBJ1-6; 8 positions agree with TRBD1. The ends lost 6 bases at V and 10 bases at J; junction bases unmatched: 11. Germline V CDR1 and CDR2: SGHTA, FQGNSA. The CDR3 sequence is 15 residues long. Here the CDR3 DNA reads TGTGCCAGCAGACAGCGGACAGGGATGTACTCACCCCTCCACTTT. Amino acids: CASRQRTGMYSPLHF.

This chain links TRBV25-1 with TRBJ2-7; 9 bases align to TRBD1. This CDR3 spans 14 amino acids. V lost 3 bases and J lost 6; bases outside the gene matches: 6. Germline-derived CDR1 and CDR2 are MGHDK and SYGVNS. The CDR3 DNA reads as TGTGCCAGCAGTGATTTAACAGGGGGCGGCGAGCAGTACTTC. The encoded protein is CASSDLTGGGEQYF.

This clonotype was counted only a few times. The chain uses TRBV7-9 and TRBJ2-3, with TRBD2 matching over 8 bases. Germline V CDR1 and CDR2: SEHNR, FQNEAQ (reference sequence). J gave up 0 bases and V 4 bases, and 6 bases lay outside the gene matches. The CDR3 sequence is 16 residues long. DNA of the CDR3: TGTGCCAGCAGCTCACCGGGACTAGGGAGCACAGATACGCAGTATTTT. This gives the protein CASSSPGLGSTDTQYF.

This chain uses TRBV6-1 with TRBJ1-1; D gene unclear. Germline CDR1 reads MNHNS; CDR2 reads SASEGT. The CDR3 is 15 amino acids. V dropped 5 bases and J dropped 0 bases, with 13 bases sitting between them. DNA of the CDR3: TGTGCCAGCAGTTACTCTCCAGGCTTGAACACTGAAGCTTTCTTT. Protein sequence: CASSYSPGLNTEAFF.

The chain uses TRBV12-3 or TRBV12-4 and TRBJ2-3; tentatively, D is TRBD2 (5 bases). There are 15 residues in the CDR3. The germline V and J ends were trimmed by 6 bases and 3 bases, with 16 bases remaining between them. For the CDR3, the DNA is TGTGCCAGCAGCCCCGCCGCCGGCGGGACAGATACGCAGTATTTT. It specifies CASSPAAGGTDTQYF.

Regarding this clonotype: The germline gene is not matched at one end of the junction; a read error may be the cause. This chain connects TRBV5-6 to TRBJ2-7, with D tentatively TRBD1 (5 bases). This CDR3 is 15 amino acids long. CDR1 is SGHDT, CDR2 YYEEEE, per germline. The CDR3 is CASSFGSGSSYDQYF. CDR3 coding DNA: TGTGCCAGCAGCTTCGGTTCAGGGTCCTCCTACGACCAGTACTTC.

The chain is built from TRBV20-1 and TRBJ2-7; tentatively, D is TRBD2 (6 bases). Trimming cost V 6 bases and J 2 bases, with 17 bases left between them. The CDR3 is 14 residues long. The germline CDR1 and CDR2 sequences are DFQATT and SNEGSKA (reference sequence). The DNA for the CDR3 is TGCAGTGCAAAAGCCCGGGGGTTTACCTACGAGCAGTACTTC. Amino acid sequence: CSAKARGFTYEQYF.

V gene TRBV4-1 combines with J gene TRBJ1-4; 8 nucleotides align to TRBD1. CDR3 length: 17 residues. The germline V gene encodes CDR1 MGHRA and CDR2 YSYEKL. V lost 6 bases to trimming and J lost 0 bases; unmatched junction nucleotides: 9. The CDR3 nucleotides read TGCGCCAGCAGACAGGGACAGGCCCGGACAACTAATGAAAAACTGTTTTTT. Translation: CASRQGQARTTNEKLFF.

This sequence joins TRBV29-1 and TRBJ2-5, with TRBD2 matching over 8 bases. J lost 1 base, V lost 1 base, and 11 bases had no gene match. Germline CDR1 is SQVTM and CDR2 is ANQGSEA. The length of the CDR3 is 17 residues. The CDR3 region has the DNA TGCAGCGTTGAAGGGATCGTTGGTAGCGGGGCCCAAGAGACCCAGTACTTC. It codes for CSVEGIVGSGAQETQYF.

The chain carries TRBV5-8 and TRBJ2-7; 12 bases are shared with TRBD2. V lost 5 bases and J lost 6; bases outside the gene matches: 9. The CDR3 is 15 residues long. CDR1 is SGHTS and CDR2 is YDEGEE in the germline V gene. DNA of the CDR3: TGTGCCAGCAGTTACGCCGGACTAGCGGGGTCCGAGCAGTACTTC. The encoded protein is CASSYAGLAGSEQYF.

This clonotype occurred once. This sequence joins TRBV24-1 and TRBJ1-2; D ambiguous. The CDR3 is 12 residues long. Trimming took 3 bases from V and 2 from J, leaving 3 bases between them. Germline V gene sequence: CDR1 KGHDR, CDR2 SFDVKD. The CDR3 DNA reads TGTGCCACCAGTGATCGAAACTATGGCTACACCTTC. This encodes CATSDRNYGYTF.

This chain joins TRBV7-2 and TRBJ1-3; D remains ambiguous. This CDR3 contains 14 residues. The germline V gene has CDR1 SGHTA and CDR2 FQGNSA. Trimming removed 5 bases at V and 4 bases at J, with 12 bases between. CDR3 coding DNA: TGTGCCAGCAGCCCCGAGGGATGGGGAAACACCATATATTTT. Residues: CASSPEGWGNTIYF.

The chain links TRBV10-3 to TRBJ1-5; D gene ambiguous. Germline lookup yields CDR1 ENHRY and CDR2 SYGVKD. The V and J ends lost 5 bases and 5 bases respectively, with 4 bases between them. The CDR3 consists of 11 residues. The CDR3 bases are TGTGCCATCAGTCAAGATCAGCCCCAGCATTTT. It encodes CAISQDQPQHF.

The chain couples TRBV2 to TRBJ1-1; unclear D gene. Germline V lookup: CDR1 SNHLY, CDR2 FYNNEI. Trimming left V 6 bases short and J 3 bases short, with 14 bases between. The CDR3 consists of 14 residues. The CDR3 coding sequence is TGTGCCAGCAGCAAGGGTATGATTGACACTGAAGCTTTCTTT. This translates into CASSKGMIDTEAFF.

CDR3 sequence: CASSPVGSLDEQFF. CDR3 nucleotides: TGTGCCAGCTCACCAGTCGGTAGTCTCGATGAGCAGTTCTTC. The chain joins TRBV18 to TRBJ2-1, with D unclear. The germline V gene has CDR1 KGHSH and CDR2 LQKENI. The V end was cut by 2 bases, the J end by 8 bases, with 13 bases between. The CDR3 is 14 residues long.

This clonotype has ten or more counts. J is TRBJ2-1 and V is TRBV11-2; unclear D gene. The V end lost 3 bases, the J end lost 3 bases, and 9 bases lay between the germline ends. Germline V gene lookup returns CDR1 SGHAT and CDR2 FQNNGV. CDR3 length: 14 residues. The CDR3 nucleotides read TGTGCCAGCAGCTTTAGTTACAGCTACAATGAGCAGTTCTTC. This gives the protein CASSFSYSYNEQFF.

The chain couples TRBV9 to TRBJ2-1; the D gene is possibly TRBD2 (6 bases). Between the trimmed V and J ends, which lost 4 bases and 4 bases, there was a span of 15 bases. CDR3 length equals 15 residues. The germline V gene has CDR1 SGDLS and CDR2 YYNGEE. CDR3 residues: CASSPRLAEYNEQFF. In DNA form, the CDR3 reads TGTGCCAGCAGCCCCCGGTTAGCGGAGTACAATGAGCAGTTCTTC.